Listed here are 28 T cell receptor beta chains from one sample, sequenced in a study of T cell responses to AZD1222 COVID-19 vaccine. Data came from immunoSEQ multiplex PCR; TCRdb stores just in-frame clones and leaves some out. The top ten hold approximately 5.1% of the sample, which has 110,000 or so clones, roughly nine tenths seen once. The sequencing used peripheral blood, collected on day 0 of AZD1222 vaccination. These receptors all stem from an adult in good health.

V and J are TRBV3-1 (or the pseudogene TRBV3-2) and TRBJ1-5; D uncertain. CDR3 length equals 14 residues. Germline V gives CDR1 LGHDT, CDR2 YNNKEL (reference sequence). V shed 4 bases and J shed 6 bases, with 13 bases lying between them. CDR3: CASSLGFRGQPQHF. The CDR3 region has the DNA TGTGCCAGCAGCCTGGGGTTTCGTGGTCAGCCCCAGCATTTT.

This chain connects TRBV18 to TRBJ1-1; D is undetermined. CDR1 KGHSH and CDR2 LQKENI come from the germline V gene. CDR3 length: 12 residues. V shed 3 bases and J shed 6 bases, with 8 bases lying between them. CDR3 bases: TGTGCCAGCTCACCCGGGCCCCCTGAAGCTTTCTTT. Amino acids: CASSPGPPEAFF.

The CDR3 protein is CASSFRVTGRDTEAFF. The CDR3, as DNA: TGTGCCAGCAGTTTTAGGGTGACAGGGAGGGACACTGAAGCTTTCTTT. The chain joins TRBV27 to TRBJ1-1; 7 positions match TRBD1. Germline-derived CDR1 and CDR2 are MNHEY and SMNVEV (reference sequence). The CDR3 sequence is 16 residues long. Unmatched junction bases numbered 10, after V lost 3 bases and J lost 3 bases.

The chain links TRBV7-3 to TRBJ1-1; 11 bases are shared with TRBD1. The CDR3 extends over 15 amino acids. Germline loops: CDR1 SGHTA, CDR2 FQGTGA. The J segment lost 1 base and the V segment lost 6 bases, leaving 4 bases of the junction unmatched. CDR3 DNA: TGTGCCAGCAGTCGGACAGGGGGCGAGAACACTGAAGCTTTCTTT. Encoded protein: CASSRTGGENTEAFF.

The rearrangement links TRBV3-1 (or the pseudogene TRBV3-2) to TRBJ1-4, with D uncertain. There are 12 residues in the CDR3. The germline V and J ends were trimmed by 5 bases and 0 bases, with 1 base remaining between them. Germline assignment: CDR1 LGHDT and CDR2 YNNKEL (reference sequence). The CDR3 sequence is CASSTTNEKLFF. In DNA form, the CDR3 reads TGTGCCAGCAGCACAACTAATGAAAAACTGTTTTTT.

The CDR3 reads CASSYTVSPLHF. CDR3 in DNA: TGTGCCAGCAGTTATACCGTGTCACCCCTCCACTTT. V is TRBV6-2 or TRBV6-3 and J is TRBJ1-6; D call uncertain. Germline lookup yields CDR1 MNHEY and CDR2 SVGEGT. This CDR3 is 12 amino acids long. Trimming stripped 3 bases from V and 10 bases from J, with 7 bases between.

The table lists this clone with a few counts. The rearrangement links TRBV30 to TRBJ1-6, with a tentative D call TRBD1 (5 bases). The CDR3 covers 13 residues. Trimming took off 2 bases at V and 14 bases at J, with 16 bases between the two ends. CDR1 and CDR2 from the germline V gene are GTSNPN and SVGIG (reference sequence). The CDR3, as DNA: TGTGCCTGGAGTCGGGACGCCCGAGGGTCCCTCCACTTT. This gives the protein CAWSRDARGSLHF.

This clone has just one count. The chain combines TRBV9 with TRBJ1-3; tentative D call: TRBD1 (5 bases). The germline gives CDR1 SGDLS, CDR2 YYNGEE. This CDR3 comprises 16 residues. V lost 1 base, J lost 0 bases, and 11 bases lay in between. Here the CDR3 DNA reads TGTGCCAGCAGCGTAACGGCAGGGACCTCTGGAAACACCATATATTTT. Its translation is CASSVTAGTSGNTIYF.

The CDR3, as DNA: TGTGCCAGCAGCCCAGGGGGAGTTACAGATACGCAGTATTTT. It is translated as CASSPGGVTDTQYF. The J gene is TRBJ2-3, the V gene TRBV7-3; 7 positions match TRBD1. This CDR3 region has 14 residues. Trimming cost V 5 bases and J 3 bases; bases outside gene matches: 5. Germline values: CDR1 SGHTA, CDR2 FQGTGA.

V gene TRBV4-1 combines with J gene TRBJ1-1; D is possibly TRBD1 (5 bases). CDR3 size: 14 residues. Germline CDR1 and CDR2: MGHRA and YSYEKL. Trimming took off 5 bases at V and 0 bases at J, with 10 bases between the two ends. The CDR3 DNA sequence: TGCGCCAGCAGCTATGGGACCGTGAACACTGAAGCTTTCTTT. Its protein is CASSYGTVNTEAFF.

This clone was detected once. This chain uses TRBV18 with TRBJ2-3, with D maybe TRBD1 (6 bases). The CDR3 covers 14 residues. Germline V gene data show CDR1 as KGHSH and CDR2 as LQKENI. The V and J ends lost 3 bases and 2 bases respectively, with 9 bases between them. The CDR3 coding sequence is TGTGCCAGCTCACCGGACAGAAACACAGATACGCAGTATTTT. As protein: CASSPDRNTDTQYF.

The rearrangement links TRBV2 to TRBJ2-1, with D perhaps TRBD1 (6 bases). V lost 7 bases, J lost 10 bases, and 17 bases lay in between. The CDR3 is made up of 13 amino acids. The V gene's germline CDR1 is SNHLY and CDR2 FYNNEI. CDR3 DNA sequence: TGTGCCAGCACGGCGCAGGGGACCAGGGAGCAGTTCTTC. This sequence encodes CASTAQGTREQFF.

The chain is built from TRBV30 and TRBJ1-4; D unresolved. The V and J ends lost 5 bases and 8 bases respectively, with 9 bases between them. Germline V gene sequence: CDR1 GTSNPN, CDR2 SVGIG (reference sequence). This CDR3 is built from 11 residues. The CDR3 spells CAWGFGEKLFF. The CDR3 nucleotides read TGTGCCTGGGGCTTCGGGGAAAAACTGTTTTTT.

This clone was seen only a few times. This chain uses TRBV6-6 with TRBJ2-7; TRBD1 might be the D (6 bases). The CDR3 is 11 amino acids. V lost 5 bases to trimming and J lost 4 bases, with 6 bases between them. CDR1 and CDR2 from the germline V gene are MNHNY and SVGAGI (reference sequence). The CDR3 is CASSDRYEQYF. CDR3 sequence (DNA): TGTGCCAGCAGTGACAGGTACGAGCAGTACTTC.

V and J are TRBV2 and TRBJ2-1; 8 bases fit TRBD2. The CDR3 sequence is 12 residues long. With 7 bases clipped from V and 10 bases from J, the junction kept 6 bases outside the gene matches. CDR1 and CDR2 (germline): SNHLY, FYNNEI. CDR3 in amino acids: CASIIVAGEQFF. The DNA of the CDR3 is TGTGCCAGCATCATAGTAGCGGGGGAGCAGTTCTTC.

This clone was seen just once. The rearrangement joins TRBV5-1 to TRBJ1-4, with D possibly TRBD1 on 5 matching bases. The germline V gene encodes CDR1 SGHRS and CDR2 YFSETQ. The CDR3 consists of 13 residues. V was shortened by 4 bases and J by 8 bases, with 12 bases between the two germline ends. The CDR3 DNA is TGCGCCAGCAGCGATCAGGGTGGGGAAAAACTGTTTTTT. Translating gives CASSDQGGEKLFF.

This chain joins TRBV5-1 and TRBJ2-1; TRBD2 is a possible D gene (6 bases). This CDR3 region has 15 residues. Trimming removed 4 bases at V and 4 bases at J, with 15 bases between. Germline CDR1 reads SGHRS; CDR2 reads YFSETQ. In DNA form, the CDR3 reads TGCGCCAGCAGCAGAGGCCAGGGAGGATACAATGAGCAGTTCTTC. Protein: CASSRGQGGYNEQFF. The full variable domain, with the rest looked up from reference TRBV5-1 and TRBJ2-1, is KAGVTQTPRYLIKTRGQQVTLSCSPISGHRSVSWYQQTPGQGLQFLFEYFSETQRNKGNFPGRFSGRQFSNSRSEMNVSTLELGDSALYLCASSRGQGGYNEQFFGPGTRLTVL.

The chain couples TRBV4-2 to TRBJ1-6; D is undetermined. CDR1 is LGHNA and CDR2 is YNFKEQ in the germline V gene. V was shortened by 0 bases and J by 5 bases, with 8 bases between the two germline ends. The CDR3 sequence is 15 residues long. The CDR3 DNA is TGTGCCAGCAGCCAAGAAAAGGGCGATAATTCACCCCTCCACTTT. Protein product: CASSQEKGDNSPLHF.

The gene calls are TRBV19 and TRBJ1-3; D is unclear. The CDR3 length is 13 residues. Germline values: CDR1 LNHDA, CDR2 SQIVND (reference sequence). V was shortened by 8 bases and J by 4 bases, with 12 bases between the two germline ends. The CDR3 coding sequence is TGTGCCAGTTTCGCGGTATCGGGAAACACCATATATTTT. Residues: CASFAVSGNTIYF.

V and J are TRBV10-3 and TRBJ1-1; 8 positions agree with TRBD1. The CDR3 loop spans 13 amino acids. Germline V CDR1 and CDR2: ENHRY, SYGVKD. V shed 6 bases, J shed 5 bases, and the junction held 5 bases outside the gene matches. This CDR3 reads CAIRAGGRTEAFF. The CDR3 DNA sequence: TGTGCCATCAGAGCAGGGGGCCGGACTGAAGCTTTCTTT.

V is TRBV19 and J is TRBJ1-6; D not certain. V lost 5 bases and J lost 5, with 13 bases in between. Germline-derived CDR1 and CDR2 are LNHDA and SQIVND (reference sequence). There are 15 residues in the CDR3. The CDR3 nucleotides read TGTGCCAGTAGTTGGCAGGCGCAAGATAATTCACCCCTCCACTTT. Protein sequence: CASSWQAQDNSPLHF.

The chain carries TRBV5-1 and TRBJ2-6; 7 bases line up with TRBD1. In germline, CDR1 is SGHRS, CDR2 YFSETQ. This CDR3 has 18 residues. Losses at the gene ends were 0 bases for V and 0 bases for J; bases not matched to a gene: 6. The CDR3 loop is CASSLVLDRLSGANVLTF. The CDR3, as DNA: TGCGCCAGCAGCTTGGTTTTGGACAGGCTCTCTGGGGCCAACGTCCTGACTTTC.

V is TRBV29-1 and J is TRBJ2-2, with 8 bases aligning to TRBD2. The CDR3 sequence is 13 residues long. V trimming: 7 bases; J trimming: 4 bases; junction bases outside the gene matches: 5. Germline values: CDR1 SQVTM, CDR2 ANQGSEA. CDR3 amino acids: CSAREGGTGELFF. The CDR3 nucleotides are TGCAGCGCACGGGAGGGCGGCACCGGGGAGCTGTTTTTT.

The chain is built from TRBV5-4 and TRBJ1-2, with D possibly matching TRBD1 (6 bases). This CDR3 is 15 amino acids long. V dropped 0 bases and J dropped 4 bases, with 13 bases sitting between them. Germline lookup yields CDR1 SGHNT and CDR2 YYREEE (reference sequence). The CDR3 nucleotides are TGTGCCAGCAGCTTGGACAGGGTAGGGGCCTATGGCTACACCTTC. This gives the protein CASSLDRVGAYGYTF.

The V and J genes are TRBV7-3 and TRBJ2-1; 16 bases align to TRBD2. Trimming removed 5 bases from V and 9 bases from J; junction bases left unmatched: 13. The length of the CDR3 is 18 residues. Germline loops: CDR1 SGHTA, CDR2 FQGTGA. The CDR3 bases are TGTGCCAGCAGCCGGAGATTTGGGACTAGCGGGAGGGCGAGTGAGCAGTTCTTC. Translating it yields CASSRRFGTSGRASEQFF.

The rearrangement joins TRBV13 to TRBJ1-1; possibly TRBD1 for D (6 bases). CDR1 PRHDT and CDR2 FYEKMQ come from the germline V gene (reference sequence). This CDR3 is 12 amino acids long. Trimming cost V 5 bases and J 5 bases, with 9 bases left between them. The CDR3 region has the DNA TGTGCCAGCAGCCAGGGGAGGACTGAAGCTTTCTTT. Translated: CASSQGRTEAFF.

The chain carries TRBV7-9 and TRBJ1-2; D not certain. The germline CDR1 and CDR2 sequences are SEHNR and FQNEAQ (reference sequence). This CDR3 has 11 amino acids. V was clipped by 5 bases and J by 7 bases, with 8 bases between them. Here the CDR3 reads CASSEAGGYTF. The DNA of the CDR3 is TGTGCCAGCAGCGAGGCCGGTGGCTACACCTTC.

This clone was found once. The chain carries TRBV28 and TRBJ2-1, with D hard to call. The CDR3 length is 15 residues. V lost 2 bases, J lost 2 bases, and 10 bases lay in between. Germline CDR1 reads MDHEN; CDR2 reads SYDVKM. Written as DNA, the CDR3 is TGTGCCAGCAGTTTAATCAGGCCCACCTACAATGAGCAGTTCTTC. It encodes CASSLIRPTYNEQFF.